The entry that follows covers one T cell receptor (beta chain) sequence. As yet, its antigen is unknown. Sequencing was performed with immunoSEQ multiplex PCR; in TCRdb, only in-frame clones are kept and a portion is missing. The data hold 2,500,000 or so clones, with approximately 94% observed a single time. This sample was included in a study of shared clonotypes between healthy human individuals. Study-level findings and limits: Large sequencing depth failed to make sorted-subset sequencing complete, rarefaction showed. Sampling covered nothing but blood. Tissue TCR repertoires likely differ from those found in blood.

Every donor, a Caucasian adult, lived in Nashville, Tennessee. The J segment lost 4 bases and the V segment lost 4 bases, leaving 6 bases of the junction unmatched. The CDR3 spans 16 residues. Germline CDR1 and CDR2: SEHNR and FQNEAQ (reference sequence). Sequenced: naive CD4+ T cells sorted from blood. Documented subset: CD45RA+ positively selected. This TCR was recovered from a man between 18 and 35 years old in good health. This rearrangement joins TRBV7-9 to TRBJ2-3; 12 bases map to TRBD1. CDR3 in DNA: TGTGCCAGCAGCTCCCGGGGACAGGGGGCGGCAGATACGCAGTATTTT. Its translation is CASSSRGQGAADTQYF.